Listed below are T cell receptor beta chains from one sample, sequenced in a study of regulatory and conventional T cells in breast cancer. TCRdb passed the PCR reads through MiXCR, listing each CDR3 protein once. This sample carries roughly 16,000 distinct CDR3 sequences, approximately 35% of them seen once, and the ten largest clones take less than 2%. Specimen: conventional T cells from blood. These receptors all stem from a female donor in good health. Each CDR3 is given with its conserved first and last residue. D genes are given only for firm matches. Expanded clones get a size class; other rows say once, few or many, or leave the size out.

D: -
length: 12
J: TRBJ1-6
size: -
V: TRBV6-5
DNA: TGTGCCAGCGGGGAGCTCGATTCACCCCTCCACTTT
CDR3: CASGELDSPLHF

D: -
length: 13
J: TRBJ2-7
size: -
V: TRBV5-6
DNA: TGTGCCAGCAGCACTCAAGCAGGCTCCGAGCAGTACTTC
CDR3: CASSTQAGSEQYF

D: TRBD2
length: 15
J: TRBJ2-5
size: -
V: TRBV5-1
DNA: TGCGCCAGCAGCTTGGCGTCTAGCGGGGGGGAGACCCAGTACTTC
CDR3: CASSLASSGGETQYF

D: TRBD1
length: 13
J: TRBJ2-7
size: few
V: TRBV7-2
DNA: TGTGCCAGCAGCGGACAGGGGTTGGACGAGCAGTACTTC
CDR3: CASSGQGLDEQYF

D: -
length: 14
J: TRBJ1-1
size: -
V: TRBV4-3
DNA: TGCGCCAGCAGCCAAGACCCGATCCGCGCTGAAGCTTTCTTT
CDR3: CASSQDPIRAEAFF

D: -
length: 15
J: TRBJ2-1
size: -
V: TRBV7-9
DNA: TGTGCCAGCAGCCTGAGAGGGCTAGGAAGCACTGAGCAGTTCTTC
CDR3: CASSLRGLGSTEQFF

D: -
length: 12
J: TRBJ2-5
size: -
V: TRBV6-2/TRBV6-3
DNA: TGTGCCAGCAGTTACAGTGGGGGGACCCAGCACTTC
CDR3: CASSYSGGTQHF

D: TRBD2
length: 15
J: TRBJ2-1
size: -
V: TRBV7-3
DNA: TGTGCCAGCAGCTTAGGCGGGACTAGCCTCAATGAGCAGTTCTTC
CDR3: CASSLGGTSLNEQFF

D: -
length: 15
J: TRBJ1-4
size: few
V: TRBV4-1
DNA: TGCGCCAGCAGCCAGGCAGAGACGGTAATGGAAAAACTGTTTTTT
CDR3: CASSQAETVMEKLFF

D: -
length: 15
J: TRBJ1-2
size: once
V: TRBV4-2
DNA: TGTGCCAGCAGCCTAGACTTGCGGGTCGGCTATGGCTGCACCTTC
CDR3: CASSLDLRVGYGCTF

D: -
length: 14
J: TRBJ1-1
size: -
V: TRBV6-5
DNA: TGTGCCAGCAGTTACTTGGGGGGGAACACTGAAGCTCTCTTT
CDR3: CASSYLGGNTEALF

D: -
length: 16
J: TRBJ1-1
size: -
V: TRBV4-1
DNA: TGCGCCAGCAGCCAAGACGGAGGGCCCGGGGACACTGAAGCTTTCTTT
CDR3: CASSQDGGPGDTEAFF

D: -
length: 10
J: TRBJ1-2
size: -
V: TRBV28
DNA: TGTGCCAGCAGTTCCGGTGGCTACACCTTC
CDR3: CASSSGGYTF

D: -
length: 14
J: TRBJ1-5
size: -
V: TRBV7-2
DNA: TGTGCCAGCAGTTTAGGGGGAAACAATCAGCCCCAGCATTTT
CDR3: CASSLGGNNQPQHF

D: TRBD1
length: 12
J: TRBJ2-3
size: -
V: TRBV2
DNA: TGTGCCAGCAGGGACAGGGCTGATACGCAGTATTTT
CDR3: CASRDRADTQYF

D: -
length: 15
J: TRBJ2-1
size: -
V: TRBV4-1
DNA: TGCGCCAGCAGCCAAGATCTGCCGGGGGCCGATGAGCAGCTCTTC
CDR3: CASSQDLPGADEQLF

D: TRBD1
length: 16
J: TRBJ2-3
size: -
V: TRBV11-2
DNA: TGTGCCAGCAGCGGAGGGACAGGGGGTTTCACAGATACGCAGTATTTT
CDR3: CASSGGTGGFTDTQYF

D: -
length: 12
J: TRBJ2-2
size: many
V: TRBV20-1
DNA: TGCAGCATGACAGAGAACACCGGGGAGCTGTTTTTT
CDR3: CSMTENTGELFF

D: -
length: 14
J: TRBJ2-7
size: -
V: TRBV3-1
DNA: TGTGCCAGCAGCCAGCGGGACGCCCAATACGAGCAGTACTTC
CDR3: CASSQRDAQYEQYF

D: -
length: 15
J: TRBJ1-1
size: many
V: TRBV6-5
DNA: TGTGCCAGCAGTGCACGGACTACTCCGAGCACTGAAGCTTTCTTT
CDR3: CASSARTTPSTEAFF

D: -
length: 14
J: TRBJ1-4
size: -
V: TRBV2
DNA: TGTGCCAGCCTCGAGGACCTTGGAGGGGAAAAACTGTTTTTT
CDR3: CASLEDLGGEKLFF

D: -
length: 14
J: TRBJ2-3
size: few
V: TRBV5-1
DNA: TGCGCCAGCAGCACCGGGCAACGCACAGATACGCAGTATTTT
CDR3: CASSTGQRTDTQYF

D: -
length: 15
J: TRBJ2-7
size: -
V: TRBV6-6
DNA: TGTGCCAGCAGTTACTCGGCTTTTCAGGGCTACGAGCAGTACTTC
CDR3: CASSYSAFQGYEQYF